A single T cell receptor beta chain is shown here with its context. Which antigen it targets is not known. No per-base quality is available; no much larger clone lies one base away. The CDR3 has 15 amino acids, counting the end cysteine and phenylalanine. This entry keeps only the CDR3 DNA: 45 bases, framed from base 1. The germline V gene (reference sequence) provides CDR1 LGHDT and CDR2 YNNKEL. V sheds 4 bases and J sheds 4 bases, leaving 16 bases between their ends. The library was obtained by the immunoSEQ multiplex PCR assay. The original pipeline was this. During preprocessing, nonproductive sequences were removed, as were CDR3s that did not start with C, did not end with F or W, or were shorter than 7 amino acids. Antigen-specific clonotypes were called with the MANAFEST web app on the basis of expansion relative to the reference and to other culture wells. A clone was considered positive if the clone showed significant expansion compared with the reference culture in 2 of 3 replicate wells at an FDR below 0.05. To be called positive, a clone also had to show significant expansion compared with every other tandem well and an odds ratio greater than 5. After three terminal residues were trimmed from each end, CDR3 homology was quantified as pairwise Levenshtein distance using the stringdist R package. Imported from immuneACCESS, the table was reduced by TCRdb to in-frame sequences with V and J called. These copies leave out some clones; in studies compared against another copy, an unresolved V gene accounts for under half, and the cause of the remainder is not known. V and J calls plus clone size are reproduced from that table; the DNA served to infer D and trimming. Recorded for this sample are about 29,000 clones; roughly 76% of them occurred a single time. About a sixth of the sample goes to the ten largest clones.

The record originates from a study of CD4 T cells in relation to SARS-CoV-2 and coronaviruses (dated by TCRdb to the early 2020s). In the study overall: The ViraFEST assay cultured PBMCs with antigen for 10 days, then sequenced TCR beta CDR3s to find antigen-specific clonal expansions. A different, Illumina-based TCR-beta assay was used to sequence expansion assays from other donors in the study. Shared crossreactive spike epitopes were mapped to their HLA restriction using patient-derived lymphoblastoid cell lines. An HIV-1 Nef peptide pool or a no-peptide culture served as the negative reference condition. At the level of individual TCR clonotypes, the study measured memory CD4+ T cell crossreactivity between SARS-CoV-2 spike protein and common cold coronavirus spike proteins. The Adaptive Biotechnologies TCR-sequencing kit was used to sequence samples from a few pre-COVID donors and the naive versus memory experiments, while other data came from Illumina-based sequencing.

CD4+ T cells from unexposed donors were collected before the COVID-19 pandemic (2011-2018). After more than nine days of culture, CD4+ T cells were isolated with the EasySep CD4+ T cell isolation kit. As cell numbers permitted, CD4+ T cells from unexposed donors were tested for reactivity to SARS-CoV-2 S and N and to four common cold coronavirus spike pools. About 2.2 million PBMCs per well were cultured in IMDM with around 4.8% human AB serum and 9.5 to 10 IU/ml IL-2. Half of the culture medium was replaced with fresh IL-2-containing medium on days 3 and 7. Triplicate replicate wells were generally used for each peptide culture condition. Leukapheresis product for the unexposed donors was bought commercially. Ficoll-Paque PLUS gradient centrifugation was used to isolate PBMCs from either whole blood or leukapheresis product. PBMCs were either cryopreserved at -140 degrees C or used fresh in the expansion assay. The QIAamp Micro DNA Kit was used to extract genomic DNA from the CD4+ T cells.

Overall study outcomes, separate from this receptor: In about 71% of donors, memory CD4+ clonotypes turned up that crossrecognized SARS-CoV-2 and at least one common cold coronavirus spike. Crossreactive clones showed significantly weaker SARS-CoV-2-driven expansion than monoreactive clones, consistent with antigenic imprinting. Small numbers of patients and of tested TCRs were a limitation of the study. Crossreactivity analysis was centred on spike protein, so crossreactivity against other viral proteins was not assessed. Because no donor provided both pre-pandemic and post-infection samples, tracing the source of pre-existing responses was limited.

Specimen: CD4+ T cells from PBMCs, cultured in vitro. The TCR comes from a human donor in good health. The V and J genes are TRBV3-1 (or the pseudogene TRBV3-2) and TRBJ2-5, with the D call tentatively TRBD1 or TRBD2, each fitting 5 bases. The sequence in DNA is TGTGCCAGCAGCCGTAGCCTAGAGGGGATAGAGACCCAGTACTTC. This translates into CASSRSLEGIETQYF.